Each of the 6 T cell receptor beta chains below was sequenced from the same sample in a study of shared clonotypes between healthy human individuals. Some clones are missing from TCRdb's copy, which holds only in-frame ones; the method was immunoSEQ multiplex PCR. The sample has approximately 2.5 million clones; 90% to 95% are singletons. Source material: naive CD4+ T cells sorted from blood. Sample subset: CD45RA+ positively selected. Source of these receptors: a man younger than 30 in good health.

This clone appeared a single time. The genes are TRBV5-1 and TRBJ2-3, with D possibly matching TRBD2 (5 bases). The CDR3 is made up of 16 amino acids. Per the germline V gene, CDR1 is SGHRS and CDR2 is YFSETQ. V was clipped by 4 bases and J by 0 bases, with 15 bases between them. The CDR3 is CASSPRTGTSTDTQYF. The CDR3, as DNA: TGCGCCAGCAGCCCAAGGACTGGTACAAGCACAGATACGCAGTATTTT.

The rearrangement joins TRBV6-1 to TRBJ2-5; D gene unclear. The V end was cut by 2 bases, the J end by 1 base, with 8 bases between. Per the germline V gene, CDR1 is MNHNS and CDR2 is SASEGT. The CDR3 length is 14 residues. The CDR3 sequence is CASSERWGQETQYF. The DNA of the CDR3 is TGTGCCAGCAGTGAAAGGTGGGGCCAAGAGACCCAGTACTTC.

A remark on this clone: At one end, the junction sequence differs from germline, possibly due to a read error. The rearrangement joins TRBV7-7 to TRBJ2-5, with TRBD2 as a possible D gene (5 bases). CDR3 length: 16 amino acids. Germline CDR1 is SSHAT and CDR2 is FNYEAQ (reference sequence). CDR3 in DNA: TGTGCTAGCAGCTTAGTCTCCCTTTCCGGGGAAGAGACCCAGTACTTC. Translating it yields CASSLVSLSGEETQYF.

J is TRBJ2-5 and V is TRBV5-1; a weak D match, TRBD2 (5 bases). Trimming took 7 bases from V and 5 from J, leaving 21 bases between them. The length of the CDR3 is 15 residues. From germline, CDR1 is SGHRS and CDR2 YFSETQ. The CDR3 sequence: CASSHPGLGRETQYF. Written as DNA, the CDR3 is TGCGCCAGCTCGCACCCGGGGTTGGGAAGGGAGACCCAGTACTTC.

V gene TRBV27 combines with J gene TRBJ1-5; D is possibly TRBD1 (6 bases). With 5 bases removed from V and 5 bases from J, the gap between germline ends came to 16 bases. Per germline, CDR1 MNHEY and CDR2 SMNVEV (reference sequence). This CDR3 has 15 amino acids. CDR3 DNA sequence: TGTGCCAGCAGTCCAATGACAGGAATTGATCAGCCCCAGCATTTT. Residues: CASSPMTGIDQPQHF.

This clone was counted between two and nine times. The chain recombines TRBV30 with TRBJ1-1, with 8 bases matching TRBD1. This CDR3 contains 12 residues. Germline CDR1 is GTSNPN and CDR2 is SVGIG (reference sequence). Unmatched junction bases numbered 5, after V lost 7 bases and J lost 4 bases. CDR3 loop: CAFDRGPTEAFF. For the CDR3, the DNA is TGTGCCTTTGACAGGGGACCCACTGAAGCTTTCTTT.